Below, 9 T cell receptor beta chains from the same sample are listed, as sequenced in a study of CD8 T cells in cerebrospinal fluid in Alzheimer's disease. TCRdb reprocessed the 10x single-cell sequencing reads, with one entry per CDR3 protein and no DNA. This listing includes approximately 1,300 distinct CDR3 sequences. The specimen sequenced was cerebrospinal fluid. The receptors stem from a human donor with mild cognitive impairment.

This clonotype registers medium-sized by frequency. The chain couples TRBV9 to TRBJ1-3. Germline V gene sequence: CDR1 SGDLS, CDR2 YYNGEE. The length of the CDR3 is 12 residues. CDR3 region: CASINSGNTIYF.

Considering frequency, this clonotype is large. This chain connects TRBV5-5 to TRBJ1-5. The CDR3 is 17 amino acids. Per germline, CDR1 SGHKS and CDR2 YYEKEE (reference sequence). CDR3 sequence reads: CASSSTTGGIGNQPQHF.

This clonotype is called medium-sized based on its frequency. CDR3 residues: CASRPGQTNSPLHF. This chain joins TRBV25-1 and TRBJ1-6; TCRdb outputs TRBD1, but without DNA this stays unchecked. Germline V lookup: CDR1 MGHDK, CDR2 SYGVNS. The CDR3 extends over 14 amino acids.

Judged by frequency, this clonotype is medium-sized (0.01 to 0.1%). V and J are TRBV11-2 and TRBJ1-3. Looked up from germline, CDR1 is SGHAT and CDR2 is FQNNGV. The CDR3 has 11 amino acids. Here the CDR3 reads CASSSSDTIYF.

By frequency, this clonotype is medium-sized (0.01 to 0.1%). The gene calls are TRBV20-1 and TRBJ1-2. The germline CDR1 and CDR2 sequences are DFQATT and SNEGSKA (reference sequence). The CDR3 is 13 residues long. The CDR3 is CSAREVQRYGYTF.

Measured by frequency, this clonotype is medium-sized. The chain uses TRBV4-2 and TRBJ1-5; TCRdb selects TRBD1, and the lack of DNA leaves this call unchecked. The CDR3 runs 15 residues. Germline V gene lookup returns CDR1 LGHNA and CDR2 YNFKEQ. The CDR3 is CASSQAGGNHQPQHF.

Frequency places this clonotype as medium-sized (0.01 to 0.1%). The chain carries TRBV6-6 and TRBJ2-4. Per the germline V gene, CDR1 is MNHNY and CDR2 is SVGAGI (reference sequence). The CDR3 runs 15 residues. Here the CDR3 reads CASSPQTLAKNIQYF.

This clonotype counts as large by frequency. J is TRBJ1-1 and V is TRBV28; the D call from TCRdb, TRBD1, cannot be confirmed without DNA. This CDR3 has 15 residues. Germline CDR1 MDHEN, CDR2 SYDVKM. The CDR3 loop reads CASSLGGRQNTEAFF.

V gene TRBV27 combines with J gene TRBJ1-4; TCRdb calls TRBD1, which cannot be checked without DNA. CDR3 length equals 19 residues. Germline V gene lookup returns CDR1 MNHEY and CDR2 SMNVEV (reference sequence). CDR3 region: CASSPFILDRVATNEKLFF.